What follows are 12 T cell receptor beta chains derived from one specimen sequenced in a study of vaccination and CD4 T cells after COVID-19. Treatment described: roughly 11-day PBMC culture with coronavirus spike peptide pools or control peptides (ViraFEST assay). Gathered ahead of the COVID-19 pandemic (2011-2018) were the CD4+ T cells of the unexposed donor. The study sequenced cultured CD4+ T cell DNA using the Oncomine TCR Beta short-read assay. Genomic DNA was extracted from cultured CD4+ T cells. TCRdb fed the PCR reads into MiXCR, producing one record per CDR3 protein. The table lists about 6,800 distinct CDR3 sequences, 33% of them singletons. For these receptors, no antigen is known. The material sequenced was CD4+ T cells from blood, cultured in vitro. The receptors shown here come from a human donor in good health.

This clonotype has more than one count but fewer than ten. The chain combines TRBV11-1 with TRBJ2-7; 7 nucleotides align to TRBD1. Germline V CDR1 and CDR2: SGHAT, FQDESV (reference sequence). Germline trimming cut 4 bases from V and 7 bases from J; bases unmatched to any gene: 4. CDR3 length equals 12 residues. The CDR3 spells CASSSDREEQYF. The CDR3, as DNA: TGTGCCAGCAGCTCCGACAGGGAAGAGCAGTACTTC.

The V and J genes are TRBV7-9 and TRBJ2-5; D is uncertain. Germline CDR1 is SEHNR and CDR2 is FQNEAQ (reference sequence). The CDR3 contains 14 residues. Between the trimmed V and J ends, which lost 5 bases and 2 bases, there was a span of 12 bases. The CDR3 DNA reads TGTGCCAGCAGCCCCATAGCTGGGCAAGAGACCCAGTACTTC. Translating it yields CASSPIAGQETQYF.

The CDR3 DNA is TGTGCCAGCAGTCCGATGGGACTAGCGGGATGGGAGACCCAGTACTTC. Amino acids: CASSPMGLAGWETQYF. The genes are TRBV28 and TRBJ2-5, with TRBD2 identical over 13 bases. V was clipped by 5 bases and J by 5 bases; unmatched bases: 8. Germline V gives CDR1 MDHEN, CDR2 SYDVKM. The CDR3 extends over 16 amino acids.

The rearrangement joins TRBV20-1 to TRBJ2-1; possible D gene TRBD2, 6 bases. V was clipped by 3 bases and J by 8 bases, with 11 bases between them. Germline-derived CDR1 and CDR2 are DFQATT and SNEGSKA (reference sequence). The CDR3 is 12 amino acids. The CDR3 coding sequence is TGCAGTGCTAGGGGACTCGTCGATGAGCAGTTCTTC. It codes for CSARGLVDEQFF.

V and J are TRBV20-1 and TRBJ2-1; 8 positions match TRBD2. The CDR3 contains 13 residues. With V trimmed by 3 bases and J by 8 bases, 6 bases remained unmatched. CDR1 and CDR2 (germline): DFQATT, SNEGSKA (reference sequence). The CDR3 nucleotides read TGCAGTGCTAGGAGCGGGAGATGGTATGAGCAGTTCTTC. This sequence encodes CSARSGRWYEQFF.

Relative to its sample, this clonotype is medium-sized. The chain links TRBV20-1 to TRBJ2-7, with no clear D. The CDR3 has 13 amino acids. Germline CDR1 DFQATT, CDR2 SNEGSKA (reference sequence). The germline V and J ends were trimmed by 5 bases and 0 bases, with 11 bases remaining between them. CDR3 sequence reads: CSAPAQSSYEQYF. DNA for the CDR3: TGCAGTGCTCCAGCTCAGAGCTCCTACGAGCAGTACTTC.

In its sample, this clonotype is medium-sized (0.01 to 0.1%). The limits of the CDR3 on the DNA are not certain, so only TCRdb's listed CDR3 is given. This chain connects TRBV7-2 to TRBJ2-7. Termini included, the CDR3 measures 13 amino acids. CDR1 and CDR2 (germline): SGHTA, FQGNSA. The CDR3 protein is CASSFQVSYEQYF.

The chain uses TRBV7-6 and TRBJ2-5; 8 nucleotides line up with TRBD1. J lost 5 bases, V lost 4 bases, and 6 bases had no gene match. The CDR3 loop spans 14 amino acids. Germline V gene sequence: CDR1 SGHVS, CDR2 FNYEAQ. CDR3 sequence (DNA): TGTGCCAGCAGCTACCAGGGGGCGCGGGAGACCCAGTACTTC. Translating it yields CASSYQGARETQYF.

The chain couples TRBV6-5 to TRBJ2-3, with D tentatively TRBD1 (5 bases). Germline V CDR1 and CDR2: MNHEY, SVGAGI. V gave up 4 bases and J gave up 1 base, with 12 bases separating them. CDR3 size: 15 residues. CDR3 region: CASSLLVGGTDTQYF. The CDR3 coding sequence is TGTGCCAGCAGTTTGTTAGTAGGGGGCACAGATACGCAGTATTTT.

This clonotype was detected a few times. The V and J genes are TRBV27 and TRBJ2-7; D unresolved. V lost 3 bases and J 3 bases, leaving 6 bases between the germline ends. Germline V CDR1 and CDR2: MNHEY, SMNVEV (reference sequence). The CDR3 totals 12 residues. CDR3 in amino acids: CASSFAGYEQYF. The CDR3, as DNA: TGTGCCAGCAGTTTCGCCGGCTACGAGCAGTACTTC.

The genes are TRBV7-9 and TRBJ2-5; D possibly corresponds to TRBD2 (6 bases). The ends were cut back, 0 bases at V and 4 bases at J, with 18 bases in the middle. This CDR3 spans 17 amino acids. Germline V CDR1 and CDR2: SEHNR, FQNEAQ (reference sequence). CDR3: CASSLAVAWKGGETQYF. CDR3 bases: TGTGCCAGCAGCTTAGCGGTGGCTTGGAAGGGAGGAGAGACCCAGTACTTC. Complete variable domain (other parts from reference TRBV7-9 and TRBJ2-5): DTGVSQNPRHKITKRGQNVTFRCDPISEHNRLYWYRQTLGQGPEFLTYFQNEAQLEKSRLLSDRFSAERPKGSFSTLEIQRTEQGDSAMYLCASSLAVAWKGGETQYFGPGTRLLVL.

This clonotype has just a few counts. This sequence joins TRBV20-1 and TRBJ1-5; D remains ambiguous. V lost 0 bases to trimming and J lost 8 bases, with 8 bases between them. The CDR3 covers 12 residues. Germline assignment: CDR1 DFQATT and CDR2 SNEGSKA (reference sequence). CDR3 protein: CSARDQLEPQHF. The DNA for the CDR3 is TGCAGTGCTAGAGATCAGTTAGAGCCCCAGCATTTT.